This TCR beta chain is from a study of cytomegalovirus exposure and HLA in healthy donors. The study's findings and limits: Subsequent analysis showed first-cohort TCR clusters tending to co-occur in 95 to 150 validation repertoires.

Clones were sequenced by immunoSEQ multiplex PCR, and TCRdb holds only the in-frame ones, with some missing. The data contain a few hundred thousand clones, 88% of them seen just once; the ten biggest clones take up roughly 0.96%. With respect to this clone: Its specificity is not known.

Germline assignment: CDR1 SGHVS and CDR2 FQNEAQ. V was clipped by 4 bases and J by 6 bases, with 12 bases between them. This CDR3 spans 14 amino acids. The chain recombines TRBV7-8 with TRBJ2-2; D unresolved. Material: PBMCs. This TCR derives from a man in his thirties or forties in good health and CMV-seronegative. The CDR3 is CASSSNYRSGELFF. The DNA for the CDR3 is TGTGCCAGCAGCTCGAACTATAGGTCCGGGGAGCTGTTTTTT.